The 22 T cell receptor beta chains given below trace back to one sample, sequenced in a study of blood T cell repertoires in COVID-19. The table came from immunoSEQ multiplex PCR; TCRdb's copy has only in-frame clones and leaves some out. The repertoire includes over 85,000 clones, about 90% of them detected once, and 4% to 5.5% sits in the top ten. Source material: peripheral blood. The receptors were gathered from a man between 65 and 80 years old with acute or convalescent COVID-19.

The V and J genes are TRBV19 and TRBJ2-5; 8 nucleotides match TRBD1. This CDR3 has 13 amino acids. J gave up 2 bases and V 5 bases, and 1 base lay outside the gene matches. The germline gives CDR1 LNHDA, CDR2 SQIVND (reference sequence). The CDR3 coding sequence is TGTGCCAGTAGTCGGGACAGGCAAGAGACCCAGTACTTC. As protein: CASSRDRQETQYF.

The rearrangement joins TRBV3-1 (or the pseudogene TRBV3-2) to TRBJ1-6; 7 bases agree with TRBD1. This CDR3 contains 14 residues. With 3 bases clipped from V and 12 bases from J, the junction kept 8 bases outside the gene matches. The V gene's germline CDR1 is LGHDT and CDR2 YNNKEL (reference sequence). The CDR3 sequence is CASSHGQVVRPLHF. The CDR3 DNA reads as TGTGCCAGCAGCCATGGACAGGTTGTTCGACCCCTCCACTTT.

This chain joins TRBV12-3 or TRBV12-4 and TRBJ1-2; D remains unclear. Trimming pared 3 bases from V and 0 bases from J, leaving 5 bases between. The CDR3 is made up of 13 amino acids. The CDR3 is CASSLRANYGYTF. As DNA, the CDR3 is TGTGCCAGCAGTTTGAGAGCTAACTATGGCTACACCTTC.

The chain joins TRBV11-2 to TRBJ2-2; tentatively, D is TRBD1 (6 bases). Germline V gives CDR1 SGHAT, CDR2 FQNNGV. This CDR3 has 16 residues. Trimming removed 3 bases at V and 0 bases at J, with 11 bases between. CDR3 protein: CASSLPGHTNTGELFF. CDR3 in DNA: TGTGCCAGCAGCTTGCCGGGACATACGAACACCGGGGAGCTGTTTTTT.

The chain has TRBV25-1 and TRBJ2-7, with 8 nucleotides matching TRBD2. The CDR3 runs 14 residues. V gave up 4 bases and J gave up 5 bases; unmatched junction bases: 7. The V gene's germline CDR1 is MGHDK and CDR2 SYGVNS. In DNA, the CDR3 is TGTGCCAGCAGTGCGGGACTAGTATTCAACGAGCAGTACTTC. Encoded protein: CASSAGLVFNEQYF.

This clone was picked up one time. V usage is TRBV4-1 and J usage is TRBJ2-2, with a weak D call TRBD2 (7 bases). The V and J ends lost 1 base and 4 bases respectively, with 16 bases between them. In germline, CDR1 is MGHRA, CDR2 YSYEKL. The CDR3 sequence is 17 residues long. The CDR3: CASSQGGRGRTTGELFF. CDR3 sequence (DNA): TGCGCCAGCAGCCAAGGGGGGCGGGGGCGAACCACCGGGGAGCTGTTTTTT.

The chain uses TRBV7-9 and TRBJ1-1; D remains ambiguous. The V gene lost 5 bases and the J gene lost 7 bases, with 8 bases spanning the gap. The CDR3 has 11 residues. In germline, CDR1 is SEHNR, CDR2 FQNEAQ (reference sequence). In DNA, the CDR3 is TGTGCCAGCAGCCCTGTGAGTGAAGCTTTCTTT. Protein product: CASSPVSEAFF.

This rearrangement joins TRBV7-2 to TRBJ2-3; TRBD1 matches 10 bases. V was pared by 5 bases and J by 8 bases, with 10 bases of the junction left unmatched. This CDR3 is built from 15 residues. Germline CDR1 SGHTA, CDR2 FQGNSA. The CDR3 protein is CASSPRDRGIGTQYF. CDR3 in DNA: TGTGCCAGCAGCCCCCGGGACAGGGGAATAGGTACGCAGTATTTT. The complete variable domain, with remaining parts taken from reference TRBV7-2 and TRBJ2-3, reads GAGVSQSPSNKVTEKGKDVELRCDPISGHTALYWYRQSLGQGLEFLIYFQGNSAPDKSGLPSDRFSAERTGGSVSTLTIQRTQQEDSAVYLCASSPRDRGIGTQYFGPGTRLTVL.

The chain has TRBV4-1 and TRBJ2-2, with 9 bases aligning to TRBD1. The J segment lost 0 bases and the V segment lost 5 bases, leaving 10 bases of the junction unmatched. From germline, CDR1 is MGHRA and CDR2 YSYEKL. CDR3 size: 18 residues. The CDR3 nucleotides are TGCGCCAGCAGCAAAGGCTTACAGGGGGCGACGAACACCGGGGAGCTGTTTTTT. Protein: CASSKGLQGATNTGELFF.

The CDR3 DNA reads TGTGCCAGCAGCCGACAGGGTTACTCTGGAAACACCATATATTTT. As protein: CASSRQGYSGNTIYF. The genes are TRBV3-1 (or the pseudogene TRBV3-2) and TRBJ1-3, with TRBD1 matching over 7 bases. Germline CDR1 is LGHDT and CDR2 is YNNKEL (reference sequence). The CDR3 loop spans 15 amino acids. Trimming removed 4 bases from V and 0 bases from J; junction bases left unmatched: 3.

V and J are TRBV6-5 and TRBJ2-5; D ambiguous. Looked up from germline, CDR1 is MNHEY and CDR2 is SVGAGI. V was clipped by 5 bases and J by 2 bases, with 9 bases between them. The CDR3 spans 13 residues. The CDR3 coding sequence is TGTGCCAGCAGTAATACTTTTCAAGAGACCCAGTACTTC. It yields the protein CASSNTFQETQYF.

This chain uses TRBV12-3 or TRBV12-4 with TRBJ2-3; tentatively, D is TRBD1 (5 bases). V lost 4 bases and J lost 3, with 8 bases in between. The length of the CDR3 is 13 residues. DNA of the CDR3: TGTGCCAGCAGTTCAGGGTCGACAGATACGCAGTATTTT. It yields the protein CASSSGSTDTQYF.

The table lists this clone with a count of one. The chain is built from TRBV6-1 and TRBJ1-5; TRBD1 agrees at 8 bases. V was pared by 0 bases and J by 7 bases, with 8 bases of the junction left unmatched. Per the germline V gene, CDR1 is MNHNS and CDR2 is SASEGT. This CDR3 region has 16 residues. CDR3 nucleotide sequence: TGTGCCAGCAGTGAAGCAGGCAGGGGGCGAGGACAGCCCCAGCATTTT. Protein: CASSEAGRGRGQPQHF.

The CDR3 region is CASSPSSPGYGYTF. As DNA, the CDR3 is TGTGCCAGCTCACCAAGTTCACCAGGGTATGGCTACACCTTC. The J gene is TRBJ1-2, the V gene TRBV18, with TRBD1 as a possible D gene (5 bases). The V end lost 2 bases, the J end lost 5 bases, and 12 bases lay between the germline ends. The CDR3 spans 14 residues. Germline assignment: CDR1 KGHSH and CDR2 LQKENI.

This clone appeared a few times. The chain couples TRBV3-1 (or the pseudogene TRBV3-2) to TRBJ2-6; a possible D gene is TRBD1 (5 bases). V lost 7 bases and J lost 0, with 19 bases in between. Per the germline V gene, CDR1 is LGHDT and CDR2 is YNNKEL (reference sequence). This CDR3 has 18 residues. The CDR3 DNA reads as TGTGCCAGCAACAACGTCCGCGCAGGGTTCTCTGGGGCCAACGTCCTGACTTTC. This encodes CASNNVRAGFSGANVLTF.

This clone occurred a few times. The chain combines TRBV2 with TRBJ1-2; 7 bases are shared with TRBD1. The J segment lost 8 bases and the V segment lost 8 bases, leaving 14 bases of the junction unmatched. The germline gives CDR1 SNHLY, CDR2 FYNNEI. The CDR3 is made up of 14 amino acids. In DNA form, the CDR3 reads TGTGCCAGCGGTGGCCGAGACAGGGAACGCGGCTACACCTTC. This sequence encodes CASGGRDRERGYTF.

The chain has TRBV3-1 (or the pseudogene TRBV3-2) and TRBJ2-3, with TRBD2 matching 8 bases. The J segment lost 6 bases and the V segment lost 1 base, leaving 9 bases of the junction unmatched. CDR3 size: 16 residues. The germline gives CDR1 LGHDT, CDR2 YNNKEL (reference sequence). This CDR3 reads CASSQVSSGGSDTQYF. The CDR3 DNA reads TGTGCCAGCAGCCAAGTTAGCAGCGGGGGCTCGGATACGCAGTATTTT.

This clone appeared a single time. CDR3 in DNA: TGTGCCAGCAGCTTTGGGGGAGGCACCGGGGAGCTGTTTTTT. It codes for CASSFGGGTGELFF. The chain carries TRBV5-8 and TRBJ2-2; D perhaps matches TRBD2 (6 bases). Trimming cost V 2 bases and J 4 bases, with 9 bases left between them. The CDR3 is 14 amino acids. Germline V lookup: CDR1 SGHTS, CDR2 YDEGEE.

The chain couples TRBV12-5 to TRBJ2-2; D remains unclear. The CDR3 is 13 residues long. Germline lookup yields CDR1 LGHNT and CDR2 FRNRAP. The germline V and J ends were trimmed by 8 bases and 0 bases, with 7 bases remaining between them. CDR3 region: CASTTANTGELFF. CDR3 in DNA: TGTGCTAGTACAACCGCGAACACCGGGGAGCTGTTTTTT.

The V gene is TRBV18, the J gene TRBJ2-7; 8 bases line up with TRBD1. The germline V gene has CDR1 KGHSH and CDR2 LQKENI. CDR3 length: 11 amino acids. The J segment lost 6 bases and the V segment lost 8 bases, leaving 3 bases of the junction unmatched. In DNA, the CDR3 is TGTGCCAGCCATCAGGGGGCCGAGCAGTACTTC. Translated: CASHQGAEQYF.

This chain joins TRBV7-9 and TRBJ1-1; no clear D gene. Trimming stripped 1 base from V and 1 base from J, with 7 bases between. Looked up from germline, CDR1 is SEHNR and CDR2 is FQNEAQ (reference sequence). This CDR3 is built from 14 residues. The CDR3 protein is CASSLGAGNTEAFF. Written as DNA, the CDR3 is TGTGCCAGCAGCTTAGGGGCGGGGAACACTGAAGCTTTCTTT.

The chain uses TRBV5-4 and TRBJ1-2; 8 positions match TRBD1. CDR1 and CDR2 (germline): SGHNT, YYREEE (reference sequence). The ends lost 4 bases at V and 4 bases at J; junction bases unmatched: 12. This CDR3 contains 16 residues. The CDR3 sequence is CASSVTQGAPAYGYTF. DNA of the CDR3: TGTGCCAGCAGCGTAACCCAGGGGGCGCCCGCCTATGGCTACACCTTC.